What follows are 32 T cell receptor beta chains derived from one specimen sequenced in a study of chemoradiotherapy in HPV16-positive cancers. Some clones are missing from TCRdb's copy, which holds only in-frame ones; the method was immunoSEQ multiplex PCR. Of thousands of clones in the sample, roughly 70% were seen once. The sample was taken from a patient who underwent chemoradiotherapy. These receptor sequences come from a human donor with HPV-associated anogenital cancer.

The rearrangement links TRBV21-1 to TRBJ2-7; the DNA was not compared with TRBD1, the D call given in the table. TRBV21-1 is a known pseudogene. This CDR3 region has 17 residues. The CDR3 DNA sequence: TGTGCCAGCAGCAGAAGAAACCCGGGACAGGGGAACCACGAGCAGTACTTC. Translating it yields CASSRRNPGQGNHEQYF.

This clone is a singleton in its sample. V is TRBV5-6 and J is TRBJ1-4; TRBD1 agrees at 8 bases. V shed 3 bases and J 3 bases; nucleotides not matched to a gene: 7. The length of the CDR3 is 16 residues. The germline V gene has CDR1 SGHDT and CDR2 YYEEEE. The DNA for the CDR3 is TGTGCCAGCAGCTCACTGACAGGGGTGCCTAATGAAAAACTGTTTTTT. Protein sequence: CASSSLTGVPNEKLFF. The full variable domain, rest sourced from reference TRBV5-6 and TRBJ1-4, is DAGVTQSPTHLIKTRGQQVTLRCSPKSGHDTVSWYQQALGQGPQFIFQYYEEEERQRGNFPDRFSGHQFPNYSSELNVNALLLGDSALYLCASSSLTGVPNEKLFFGSGTQLSVL.

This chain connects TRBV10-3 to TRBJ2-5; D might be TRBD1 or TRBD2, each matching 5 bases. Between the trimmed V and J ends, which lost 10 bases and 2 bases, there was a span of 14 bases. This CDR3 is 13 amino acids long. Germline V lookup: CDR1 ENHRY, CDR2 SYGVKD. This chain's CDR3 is CATKGTEQETQYF. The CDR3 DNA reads TGTGCCACCAAGGGGACGGAACAAGAGACCCAGTACTTC.

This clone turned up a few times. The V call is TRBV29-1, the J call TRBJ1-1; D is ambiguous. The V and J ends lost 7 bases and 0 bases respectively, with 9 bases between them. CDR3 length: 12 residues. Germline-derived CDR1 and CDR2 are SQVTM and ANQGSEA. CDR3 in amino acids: CSARALNTEAFF. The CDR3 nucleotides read TGCAGCGCTCGAGCGTTGAACACTGAAGCTTTCTTT.

The chain's CDR3 is CASSLGGIHLGTEAFF. CDR3 bases: TGTGCCAGCAGCTTAGGAGGGATTCACCTGGGCACTGAAGCTTTCTTT. The chain carries TRBV7-3 and TRBJ1-1; no clear D gene. Germline CDR1 and CDR2: SGHTA and FQGTGA. The CDR3 is 16 amino acids. The germline V and J ends were trimmed by 2 bases and 4 bases, with 17 bases remaining between them.

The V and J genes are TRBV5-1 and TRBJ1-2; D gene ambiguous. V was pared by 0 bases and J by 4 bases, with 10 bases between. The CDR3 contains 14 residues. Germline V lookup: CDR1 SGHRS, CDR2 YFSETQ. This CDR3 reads CASSLGSPAYGYTF. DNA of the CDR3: TGCGCCAGCAGCTTGGGGTCACCTGCCTATGGCTACACCTTC.

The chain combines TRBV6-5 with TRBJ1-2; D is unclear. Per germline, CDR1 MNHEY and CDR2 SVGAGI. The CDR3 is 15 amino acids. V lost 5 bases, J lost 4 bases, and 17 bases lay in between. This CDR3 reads CASSSYLVLGYGYTF. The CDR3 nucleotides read TGTGCCAGCAGTAGTTACTTGGTTTTGGGCTATGGCTACACCTTC.

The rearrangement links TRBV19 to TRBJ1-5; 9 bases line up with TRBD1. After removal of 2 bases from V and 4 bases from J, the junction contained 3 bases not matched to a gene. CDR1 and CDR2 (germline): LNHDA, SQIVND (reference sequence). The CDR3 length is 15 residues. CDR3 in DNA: TGTGCCAGTAGTATAAGGGGGACAGGGAATCAGCCCCAGCATTTT. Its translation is CASSIRGTGNQPQHF.

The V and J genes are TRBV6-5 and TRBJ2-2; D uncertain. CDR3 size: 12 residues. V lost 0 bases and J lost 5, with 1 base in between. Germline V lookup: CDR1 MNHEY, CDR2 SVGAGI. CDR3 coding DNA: TGTGCCAGCAGTTACTCGACCGGGGAGCTGTTTTTT. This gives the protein CASSYSTGELFF.

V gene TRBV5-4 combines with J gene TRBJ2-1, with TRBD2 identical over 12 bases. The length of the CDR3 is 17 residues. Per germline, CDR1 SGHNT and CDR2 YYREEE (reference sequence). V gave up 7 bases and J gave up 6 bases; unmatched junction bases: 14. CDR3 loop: CASSPSDRTSGTNEQFF. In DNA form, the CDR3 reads TGTGCCAGCTCGCCCTCTGACCGGACTAGCGGGACCAATGAGCAGTTCTTC.

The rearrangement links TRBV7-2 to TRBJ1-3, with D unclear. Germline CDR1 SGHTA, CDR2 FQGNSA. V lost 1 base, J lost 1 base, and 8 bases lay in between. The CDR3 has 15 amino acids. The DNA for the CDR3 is TGTGCCAGCAGCTTAGTGAACTTATCTGGAAACACCATATATTTT. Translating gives CASSLVNLSGNTIYF.

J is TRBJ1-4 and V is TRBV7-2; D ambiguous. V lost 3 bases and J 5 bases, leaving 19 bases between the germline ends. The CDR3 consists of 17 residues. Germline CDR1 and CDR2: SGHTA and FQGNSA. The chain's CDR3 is CASSFDRVTMRNEKLFF. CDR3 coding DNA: TGTGCCAGCAGCTTTGACCGGGTAACGATGAGGAATGAAAAACTGTTTTTT.

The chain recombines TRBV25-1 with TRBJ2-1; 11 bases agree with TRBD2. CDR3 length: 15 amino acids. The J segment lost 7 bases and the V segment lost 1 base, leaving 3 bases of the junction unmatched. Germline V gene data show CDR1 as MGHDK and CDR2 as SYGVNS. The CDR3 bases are TGTGCCAGCAGTGAATTGATAGCGGGAGGGAATGAGCAGTTCTTC. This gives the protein CASSELIAGGNEQFF.

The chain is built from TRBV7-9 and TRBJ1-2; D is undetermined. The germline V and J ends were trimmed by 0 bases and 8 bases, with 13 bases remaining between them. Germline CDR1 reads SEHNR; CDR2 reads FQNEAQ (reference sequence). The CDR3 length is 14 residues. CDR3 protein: CASSLAGGLQGYTF. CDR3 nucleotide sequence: TGTGCCAGCAGCTTAGCGGGTGGTTTACAAGGCTACACCTTC. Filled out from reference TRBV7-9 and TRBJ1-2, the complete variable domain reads DTGVSQNPRHKITKRGQNVTFRCDPISEHNRLYWYRQTLGQGPEFLTYFQNEAQLEKSRLLSDRFSAERPKGSFSTLEIQRTEQGDSAMYLCASSLAGGLQGYTFGSGTRLTVV.

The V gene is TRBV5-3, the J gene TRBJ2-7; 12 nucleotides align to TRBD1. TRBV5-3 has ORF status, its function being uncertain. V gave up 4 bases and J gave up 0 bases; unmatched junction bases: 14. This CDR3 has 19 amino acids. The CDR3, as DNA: TGTGCCAGAAGCCCACCGGGACAGGGGGCCCCTAGGAGCTCCTACGAGCAGTACGTC. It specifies CARSPPGQGAPRSSYEQYV.

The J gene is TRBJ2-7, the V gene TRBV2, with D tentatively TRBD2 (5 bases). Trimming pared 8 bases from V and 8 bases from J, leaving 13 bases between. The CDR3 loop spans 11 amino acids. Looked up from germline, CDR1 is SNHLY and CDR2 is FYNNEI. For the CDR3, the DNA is TGTGCCAGCTGGGAGAGTCTCAAGCAGTACGTC. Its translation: CASWESLKQYV.

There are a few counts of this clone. The CDR3 region is CASSPPGTNEKLFF. CDR3 DNA: TGTGCCAGTAGTCCTCCCGGAACTAATGAAAAACTGTTTTTT. The rearrangement links TRBV19 to TRBJ1-4; no firm D call. This CDR3 has 14 residues. Deletions cut 5 bases from V and 1 base from J, with 8 bases between. Germline V gene sequence: CDR1 LNHDA, CDR2 SQIVND (reference sequence).

The CDR3 DNA reads TGTGCTAGTGGTATCCAGGGGGGGGCAGATACGCAGTATTTT. This encodes CASGIQGGADTQYF. The rearrangement links TRBV12-5 to TRBJ2-3; D might be TRBD1 or TRBD2, each matching 7 bases. V was cut by 5 bases and J by 4 bases, with 13 bases left in between. Germline values: CDR1 LGHNT, CDR2 FRNRAP. The CDR3 spans 14 residues. Using reference TRBV12-5 and TRBJ2-3 for the parts outside the CDR3, the full variable domain is DARVTQTPRHKVTEMGQEVTMRCQPILGHNTVFWYRQTMMQGLELLAYFRNRAPLDDSGMPKDRFSAEMPDATLATLKIQPSEPRDSAVYFCASGIQGGADTQYFGPGTRLTVL.

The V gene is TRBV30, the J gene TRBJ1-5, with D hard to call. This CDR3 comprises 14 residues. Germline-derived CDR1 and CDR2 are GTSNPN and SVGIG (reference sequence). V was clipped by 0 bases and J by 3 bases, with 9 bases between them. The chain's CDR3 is CAWSVASYNQPQHF. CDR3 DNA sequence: TGTGCCTGGAGTGTCGCCAGTTACAATCAGCCCCAGCATTTT.

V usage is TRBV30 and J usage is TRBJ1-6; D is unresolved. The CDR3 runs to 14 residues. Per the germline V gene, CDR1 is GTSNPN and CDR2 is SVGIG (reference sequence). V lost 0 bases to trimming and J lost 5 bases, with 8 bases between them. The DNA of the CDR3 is TGTGCCTGGAGTGTCGCCGACCATAATTCACCCCTCCACTTT. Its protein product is CAWSVADHNSPLHF. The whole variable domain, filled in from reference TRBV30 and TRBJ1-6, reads SQTIHQWPATLVQPVGSPLSLECTVEGTSNPNLYWYRQAAGRGLQLLFYSVGIGQISSEVPQNLSASRPQDRQFILSSKKLLLSDSGFYLCAWSVADHNSPLHFGNGTRLTVT.

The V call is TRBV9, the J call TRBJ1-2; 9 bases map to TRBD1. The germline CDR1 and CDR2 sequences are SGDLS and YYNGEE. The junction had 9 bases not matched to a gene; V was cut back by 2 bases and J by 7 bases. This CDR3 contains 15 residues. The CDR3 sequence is CASSVPSGTGSGYTF. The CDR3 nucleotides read TGTGCCAGCAGCGTCCCTTCCGGGACAGGGAGTGGCTACACCTTC.

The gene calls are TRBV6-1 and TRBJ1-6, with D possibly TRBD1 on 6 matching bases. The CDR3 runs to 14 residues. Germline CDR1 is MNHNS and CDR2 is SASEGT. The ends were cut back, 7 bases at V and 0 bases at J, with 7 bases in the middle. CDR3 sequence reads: CASTTGSYNSPLHF. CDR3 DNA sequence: TGTGCCAGCACGACAGGCTCCTATAATTCACCCCTCCACTTT.

The DNA of the CDR3 is TGCGCCAGCAGCGGCGGACGGCTGTCCTACGAGCAGTACTTC. The encoded protein is CASSGGRLSYEQYF. The chain couples TRBV5-1 to TRBJ2-7; D gene ambiguous. This CDR3 spans 14 amino acids. Trimming removed 4 bases at V and 1 base at J, with 12 bases between. CDR1 is SGHRS and CDR2 is YFSETQ in the germline V gene.

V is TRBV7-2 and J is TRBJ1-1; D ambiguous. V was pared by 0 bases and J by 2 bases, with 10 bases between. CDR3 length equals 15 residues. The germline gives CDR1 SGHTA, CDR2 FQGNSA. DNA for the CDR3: TGTGCCAGCAGCTTAGCTTGGAGCCCAAACACTGAAGCTTTCTTT. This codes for CASSLAWSPNTEAFF.

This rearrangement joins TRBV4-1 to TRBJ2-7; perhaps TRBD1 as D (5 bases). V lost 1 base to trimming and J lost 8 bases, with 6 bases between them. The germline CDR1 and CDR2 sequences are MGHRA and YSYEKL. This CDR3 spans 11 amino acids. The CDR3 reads CASSQAGKQYF. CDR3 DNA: TGCGCCAGCAGCCAAGCAGGGAAGCAGTACTTC.

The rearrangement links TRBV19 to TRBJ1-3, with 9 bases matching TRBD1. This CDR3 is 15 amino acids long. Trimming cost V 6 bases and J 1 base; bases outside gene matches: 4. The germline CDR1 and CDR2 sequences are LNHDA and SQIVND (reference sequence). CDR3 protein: CASSPDRGSGNTIYF. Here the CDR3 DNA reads TGTGCCAGTAGCCCCGACAGGGGGTCTGGAAACACCATATATTTT.

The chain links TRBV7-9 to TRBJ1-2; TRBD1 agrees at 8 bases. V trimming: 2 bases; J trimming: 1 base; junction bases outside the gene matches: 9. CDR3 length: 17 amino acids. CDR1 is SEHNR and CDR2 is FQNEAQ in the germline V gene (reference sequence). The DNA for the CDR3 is TGTGCCAGCAGCTTAAAAGGAGACAGGGGAAATAACTATGGCTACACCTTC. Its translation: CASSLKGDRGNNYGYTF.

CDR3 sequence reads: CAWSSRHISTDTQYF. The DNA of the CDR3 is TGTGCCTGGAGCTCACGGCATATTAGCACAGATACGCAGTATTTT. The chain combines TRBV30 with TRBJ2-3; no reliable D call. The CDR3 consists of 15 residues. The ends were cut back, 3 bases at V and 0 bases at J, with 13 bases in the middle. CDR1 is GTSNPN, CDR2 SVGIG, per germline (reference sequence).

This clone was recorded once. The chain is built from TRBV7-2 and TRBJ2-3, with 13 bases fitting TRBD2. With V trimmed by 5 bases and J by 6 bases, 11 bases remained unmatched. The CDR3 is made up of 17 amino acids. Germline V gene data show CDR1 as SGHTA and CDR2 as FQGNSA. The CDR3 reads CASSLRPGLAGSDTQYF. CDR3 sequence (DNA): TGTGCCAGCAGCCTCCGACCGGGACTAGCGGGGTCTGATACGCAGTATTTT.

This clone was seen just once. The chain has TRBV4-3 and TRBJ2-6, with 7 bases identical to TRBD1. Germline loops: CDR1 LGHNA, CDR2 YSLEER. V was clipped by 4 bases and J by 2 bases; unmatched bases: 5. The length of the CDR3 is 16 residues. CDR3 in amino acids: CASSPMTGTGANVLTF. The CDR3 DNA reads TGCGCCAGCAGCCCTATGACAGGGACTGGGGCCAACGTCCTGACTTTC.

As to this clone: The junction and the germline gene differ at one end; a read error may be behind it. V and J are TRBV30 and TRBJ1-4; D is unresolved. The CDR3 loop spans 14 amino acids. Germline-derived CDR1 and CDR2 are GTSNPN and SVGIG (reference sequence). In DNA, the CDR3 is TGTGCCTCTTCGGCTAGAGGCATGGCCCGAAAAACTGTTTTT. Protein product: CASSARGMARKTVF. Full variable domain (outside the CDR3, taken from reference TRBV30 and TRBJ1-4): SQTIHQWPATLVQPVGSPLSLECTVEGTSNPNLYWYRQAAGRGLQLLFYSVGIGQISSEVPQNLSASRPQDRQFILSSKKLLLSDSGFYLCASSARGMARKTVFGSGTQLSVL.

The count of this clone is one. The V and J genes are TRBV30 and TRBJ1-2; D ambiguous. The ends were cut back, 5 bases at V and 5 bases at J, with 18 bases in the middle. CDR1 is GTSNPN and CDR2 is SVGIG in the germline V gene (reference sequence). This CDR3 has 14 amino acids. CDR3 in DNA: TGTGCCTGGTGGAGGCCCCTCCGGTATTATGGCTACACCTTC. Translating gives CAWWRPLRYYGYTF.